One and the same sample provided the 27 T cell receptor beta chains below, sequenced in a study of cytomegalovirus exposure and HLA in healthy donors. PCR used 60 Vbeta primers and 13 Jbeta primers. Clones were read by immunoSEQ multiplex PCR, and TCRdb kept only the in-frame ones, dropping some. The profile shows some 240,000 clones, nearly 95% of them singletons. The sample was PBMCs. Every receptor here comes from a girl aged 2 to 9 in good health and CMV-seronegative.

The rearrangement joins TRBV15 to TRBJ2-5, with TRBD2 matching over 15 bases. Germline lookup yields CDR1 LNHNV and CDR2 YYDKDF (reference sequence). The CDR3 loop spans 21 amino acids. The J segment lost 0 bases and the V segment lost 4 bases, leaving 15 bases of the junction unmatched. The CDR3, as DNA: TGTGCCACCAGCACACGTCCGGGACTAGCGGGAGGTGGGTCGAACCAAGAGACCCAGTACTTC. Protein sequence: CATSTRPGLAGGGSNQETQYF.

The chain uses TRBV18 and TRBJ1-1; tentative D call: TRBD1 (6 bases). V lost 4 bases, J lost 11 bases, and 20 bases lay in between. CDR1 KGHSH and CDR2 LQKENI come from the germline V gene. The CDR3 sequence is 14 residues long. This CDR3 reads CASSLDLDSGEAFF. In DNA, the CDR3 is TGTGCCAGCTCACTTGACTTGGACAGCGGCGAGGCTTTCTTT.

This clone was seen a few times. The chain links TRBV6-6 to TRBJ2-7; 7 bases align to TRBD2. V lost 8 bases and J lost 9; bases outside the gene matches: 22. Looked up from germline, CDR1 is MNHNY and CDR2 is SVGAGI (reference sequence). CDR3 length: 16 residues. The CDR3 DNA is TGTGCCAGCGTCCGGGACTCGGCTAGCGGCATCTTGGTGCAGTACTTC. This gives the protein CASVRDSASGILVQYF.

The rearrangement links TRBV7-9 to TRBJ1-1, with 9 nucleotides matching TRBD1. Trimming removed 1 base from V and 4 bases from J; junction bases left unmatched: 1. There are 14 residues in the CDR3. Germline CDR1 reads SEHNR; CDR2 reads FQNEAQ (reference sequence). The CDR3 DNA reads TGTGCCAGCAGCTTAGACAGGGGGCCCACTGAAGCTTTCTTT. Translation: CASSLDRGPTEAFF.

The count of this clone is one. The chain is built from TRBV27 and TRBJ2-5, with 12 bases matching TRBD2. V gave up 7 bases and J gave up 4 bases; unmatched junction bases: 7. The CDR3 runs 15 residues. In germline, CDR1 is MNHEY, CDR2 SMNVEV (reference sequence). Written as DNA, the CDR3 is TGTGCCAGCACCCCTAGCGGGGGGGCGGGAGAGACCCAGTACTTC. It yields the protein CASTPSGGAGETQYF.

This rearrangement joins TRBV10-3 to TRBJ2-3; 10 bases fit TRBD2. CDR1 and CDR2 (germline): ENHRY, SYGVKD. The CDR3 covers 17 residues. The J segment lost 5 bases and the V segment lost 3 bases, leaving 11 bases of the junction unmatched. In nucleotides, the CDR3 is TGTGCCATCAGTGACCCGGCTAGCGGGAGAGGGGGAGATACGCAGTATTTT. Encoded protein: CAISDPASGRGGDTQYF.

The chain joins TRBV7-2 to TRBJ2-7, with TRBD2 matching over 9 bases. Germline CDR1 is SGHTA and CDR2 is FQGNSA. The CDR3 runs 16 residues. The ends lost 2 bases at V and 1 base at J; junction bases unmatched: 6. CDR3 DNA sequence: TGTGCCAGCAGCTTAAGGCGCGGGGGGGATTCCTACGAGCAGTACTTC. Its translation: CASSLRRGGDSYEQYF.

The chain uses TRBV6-1 and TRBJ2-3; 8 nucleotides line up with TRBD1. With V trimmed by 7 bases and J by 5 bases, 8 bases remained unmatched. The CDR3 has 14 amino acids. The germline V gene encodes CDR1 MNHNS and CDR2 SASEGT. CDR3 bases: TGTGCCAGCAACGCCGGACAGGGTGGAGATACGCAGTATTTT. It is translated as CASNAGQGGDTQYF.

V and J are TRBV6-6 and TRBJ1-6; TRBD1 agrees at 7 bases. The J segment lost 6 bases and the V segment lost 1 base, leaving 0 bases of the junction unmatched. The CDR3 covers 14 residues. Germline loops: CDR1 MNHNY, CDR2 SVGAGI (reference sequence). CDR3 loop: CASSYWDSNSPLHF. The CDR3 coding sequence is TGTGCCAGCAGTTACTGGGACAGTAATTCACCCCTCCACTTT.

J is TRBJ2-3 and V is TRBV5-1, with TRBD1 identical over 11 bases. CDR3 length: 15 residues. Germline V gives CDR1 SGHRS, CDR2 YFSETQ. Trimming took 7 bases from V and 4 from J; bases not matched to a gene: 8. The CDR3, as DNA: TGCGCCAGCTCCCCCCGGACAGGGGGCGCAGATACGCAGTATTTT. Protein sequence: CASSPRTGGADTQYF.

The chain is built from TRBV13 and TRBJ2-3; 15 bases match TRBD2. Germline V gives CDR1 PRHDT, CDR2 FYEKMQ (reference sequence). The CDR3 contains 19 residues. The V and J ends lost 4 bases and 2 bases, in that order; junction bases with no gene match: 10. This CDR3 reads CASSWGLAGGNSHTDTQYF. In DNA form, the CDR3 reads TGTGCCAGCAGCTGGGGACTAGCGGGGGGAAATTCCCACACAGATACGCAGTATTTT.

The V and J genes are TRBV4-2 and TRBJ2-1, with 15 bases that match TRBD2. V lost 2 bases to trimming and J lost 6 bases; unmatched junction nucleotides: 14. Germline V gene sequence: CDR1 LGHNA, CDR2 YNFKEQ. This CDR3 comprises 20 residues. CDR3 sequence reads: CASSQHPGTSGGLGLNEQFF. The CDR3 nucleotides read TGTGCCAGCAGCCAACATCCCGGGACTAGCGGGGGGCTAGGACTCAATGAGCAGTTCTTC.

This chain joins TRBV10-3 and TRBJ2-7; 10 bases map to TRBD1. The CDR3 has 15 amino acids. The germline V gene has CDR1 ENHRY and CDR2 SYGVKD. V trimming: 6 bases; J trimming: 4 bases; junction bases outside the gene matches: 9. The CDR3 region is CAISRTGTGDYEQYF. For the CDR3, the DNA is TGTGCCATCAGCCGTACCGGGACAGGGGATTACGAGCAGTACTTC.

V gene TRBV28 combines with J gene TRBJ1-6; D possibly corresponds to TRBD1 (5 bases). The germline V gene encodes CDR1 MDHEN and CDR2 SYDVKM. V was pared by 5 bases and J by 15 bases, with 14 bases between. The CDR3 extends over 12 amino acids. This CDR3 is CASSLQGRNLHF. For the CDR3, the DNA is TGTGCCAGCAGTCTCCAGGGCAGGAACCTCCACTTT. The entire variable domain, with the rest obtained from reference TRBV28 and TRBJ1-6, is as follows: DVKVTQSSRYLVKRTGEKVFLECVQDMDHENMFWYRQDPGLGLRLIYFSYDVKMKEKGDIPEGYSVSREKKERFSLILESASTNQTSMYLCASSLQGRNLHFGNGTRLTVT.

This chain joins TRBV6-5 and TRBJ1-6; D gene ambiguous. CDR1 is MNHEY, CDR2 SVGAGI, per germline. Trimming removed 5 bases from V and 7 bases from J, with 15 bases in between. CDR3 length equals 15 residues. CDR3 sequence (DNA): TGTGCCAGCAGTACCGGCGCGGCATTCAATTCACCCCTCCACTTT. Its translation is CASSTGAAFNSPLHF.

This clone was detected only once. The CDR3 reads CASSLPREGAYEQYF. The CDR3 nucleotides are TGTGCCAGCAGCCTCCCCAGGGAGGGGGCCTACGAGCAGTACTTC. This chain connects TRBV7-2 to TRBJ2-7; perhaps TRBD2 as D (7 bases). This CDR3 has 15 residues. Trimming shortened V by 5 bases and J by 2 bases, and 16 bases separated the two germline ends. Germline V gives CDR1 SGHTA, CDR2 FQGNSA.

The V gene is TRBV6-5, the J gene TRBJ2-7; a possible D gene is TRBD2 (5 bases). Germline lookup yields CDR1 MNHEY and CDR2 SVGAGI. With 0 bases removed from V and 0 bases from J, the gap between germline ends came to 9 bases. The CDR3 runs 15 residues. CDR3 protein: CASSYSRGFSYEQYF. The CDR3 DNA follows: TGTGCCAGCAGTTACTCTCGGGGTTTCTCCTACGAGCAGTACTTC.

The chain is built from TRBV28 and TRBJ1-5; D is perhaps TRBD1 (5 bases). Germline CDR1 MDHEN, CDR2 SYDVKM. The CDR3 sequence is 15 residues long. Deletions cut 0 bases from V and 6 bases from J, with 12 bases between. CDR3 amino acids: CASSLWGLRTQPQHF. For the CDR3, the DNA is TGTGCCAGCAGTTTATGGGGGCTGAGGACTCAGCCCCAGCATTTT. The whole variable domain, filled in from reference TRBV28 and TRBJ1-5, reads DVKVTQSSRYLVKRTGEKVFLECVQDMDHENMFWYRQDPGLGLRLIYFSYDVKMKEKGDIPEGYSVSREKKERFSLILESASTNQTSMYLCASSLWGLRTQPQHFGDGTRLSIL.

The V call is TRBV11-2, the J call TRBJ2-5, with 7 bases matching TRBD2. Per the germline V gene, CDR1 is SGHAT and CDR2 is FQNNGV. The V and J ends lost 0 bases and 5 bases, in that order; junction bases with no gene match: 3. The CDR3 contains 14 residues. The CDR3 DNA is TGTGCCAGCAGCTTAGACGGGGGGATGGAGACCCAGTACTTC. Translated, it gives CASSLDGGMETQYF.

The V call is TRBV5-4, the J call TRBJ2-5; the match to TRBD2 covers 8 bases. CDR3 length: 15 residues. Germline values: CDR1 SGHNT, CDR2 YYREEE (reference sequence). The junction had 9 bases not matched to a gene; V was cut back by 4 bases and J by 4 bases. CDR3 sequence: CASSAGGAFGETQYF. The CDR3 nucleotides are TGTGCCAGCAGCGCCGGGGGGGCCTTTGGAGAGACCCAGTACTTC.

This chain joins TRBV13 and TRBJ2-5; 12 nucleotides agree with TRBD2. Per germline, CDR1 PRHDT and CDR2 FYEKMQ (reference sequence). V was pared by 5 bases and J by 5 bases, with 3 bases of the junction left unmatched. The length of the CDR3 is 14 residues. For the CDR3, the DNA is TGTGCCAGCAGCCCGACTAGCGGGGGCGAGACCCAGTACTTC. This codes for CASSPTSGGETQYF.

This sequence joins TRBV4-1 and TRBJ1-6; perhaps TRBD1 as D (5 bases). The CDR3 covers 12 residues. Trimming removed 4 bases at V and 12 bases at J, with 10 bases between. CDR1 and CDR2 from the germline V gene are MGHRA and YSYEKL. The CDR3 reads CASSPGGGPLHF. CDR3 DNA: TGCGCCAGCAGCCCCGGGGGGGGACCCCTCCACTTT.

The CDR3 sequence is CASSDPLAGGRTQYF. In DNA form, the CDR3 reads TGTGCCAGCAGTGACCCTCTAGCGGGGGGGCGGACCCAGTACTTC. This chain joins TRBV6-1 and TRBJ2-5, with 12 bases fitting TRBD2. There are 15 residues in the CDR3. From germline, CDR1 is MNHNS and CDR2 SASEGT. J was trimmed by 7 bases and V by 3 bases; bases with no gene match: 6.

The V gene is TRBV19, the J gene TRBJ1-4; D gene uncertain. From germline, CDR1 is LNHDA and CDR2 SQIVND (reference sequence). This CDR3 is 16 amino acids long. The V gene lost 3 bases and the J gene lost 0 bases, with 11 bases spanning the gap. CDR3 bases: TGTGCCAGTAGTATCTTAGCCCCTGCAACTAATGAAAAACTGTTTTTT. Amino acids: CASSILAPATNEKLFF.

The chain recombines TRBV6-1 with TRBJ2-7, with a possible D match to TRBD1 (5 bases). Trimming cost V 0 bases and J 3 bases, with 6 bases left between them. CDR3 length equals 13 residues. CDR1 is MNHNS and CDR2 is SASEGT in the germline V gene. DNA of the CDR3: TGTGCCAGCAGTGAAGCGGGGCTCTACGAGCAGTACTTC. It yields the protein CASSEAGLYEQYF.

The chain uses TRBV13 and TRBJ2-5, with TRBD2 identical over 10 bases. Germline-derived CDR1 and CDR2 are PRHDT and FYEKMQ (reference sequence). V trimming: 5 bases; J trimming: 5 bases; junction bases outside the gene matches: 8. This CDR3 is built from 15 residues. This chain's CDR3 is CASSELAGAVETQYF. CDR3 DNA sequence: TGTGCCAGCAGCGAGCTAGCGGGAGCGGTGGAGACCCAGTACTTC.

This clone was found once. The chain recombines TRBV19 with TRBJ1-2; 7 bases line up with TRBD1. The CDR3 has 13 residues. Germline lookup yields CDR1 LNHDA and CDR2 SQIVND (reference sequence). J lost 6 bases, V lost 7 bases, and 8 bases had no gene match. Written as DNA, the CDR3 is TGTGCCAGTACCAGGGGGATCGTTGATGGCTACACCTTC. It is translated as CASTRGIVDGYTF.